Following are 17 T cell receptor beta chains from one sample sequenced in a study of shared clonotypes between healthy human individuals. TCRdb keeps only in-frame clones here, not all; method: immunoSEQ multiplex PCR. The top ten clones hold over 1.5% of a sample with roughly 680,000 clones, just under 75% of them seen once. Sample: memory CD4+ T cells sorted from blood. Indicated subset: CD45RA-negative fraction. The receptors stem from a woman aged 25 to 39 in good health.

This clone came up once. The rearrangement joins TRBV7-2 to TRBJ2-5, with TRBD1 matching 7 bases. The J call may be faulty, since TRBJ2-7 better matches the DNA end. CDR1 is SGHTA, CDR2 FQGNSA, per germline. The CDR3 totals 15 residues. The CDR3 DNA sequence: TGTGCCAGCAGCTCAGACAGGGCAGACTCCTACGAGCAGTACTTC. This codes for CASSSDRADSYEQYF.

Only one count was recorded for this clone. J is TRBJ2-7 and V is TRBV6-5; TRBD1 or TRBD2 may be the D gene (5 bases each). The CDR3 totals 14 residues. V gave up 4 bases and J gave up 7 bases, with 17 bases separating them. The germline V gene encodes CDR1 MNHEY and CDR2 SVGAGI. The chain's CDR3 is CASSSGTLPGEQYF. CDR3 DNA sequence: TGTGCCAGCAGTTCCGGGACGCTCCCGGGAGAGCAGTACTTC.

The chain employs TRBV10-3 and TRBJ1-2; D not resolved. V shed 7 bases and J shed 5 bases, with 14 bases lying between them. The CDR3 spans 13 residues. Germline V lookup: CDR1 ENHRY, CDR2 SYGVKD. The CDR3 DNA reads TGTGCCATCAAAGGGCAGGACGGGTATGGCTACACCTTC. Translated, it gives CAIKGQDGYGYTF.

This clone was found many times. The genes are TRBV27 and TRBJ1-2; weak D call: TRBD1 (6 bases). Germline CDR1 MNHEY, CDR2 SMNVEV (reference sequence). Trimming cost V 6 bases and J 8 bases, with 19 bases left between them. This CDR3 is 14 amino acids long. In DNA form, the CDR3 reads TGTGCCAGCAGCACAGCAACCTACAGGGTCGGCTACACCTTC. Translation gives CASSTATYRVGYTF.

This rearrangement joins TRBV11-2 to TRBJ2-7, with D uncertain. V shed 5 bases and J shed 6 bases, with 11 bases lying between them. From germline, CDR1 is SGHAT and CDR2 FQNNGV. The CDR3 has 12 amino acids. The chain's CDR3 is CASSILGLEQYF. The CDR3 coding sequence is TGTGCCAGCAGCATCCTAGGGCTCGAGCAGTACTTC.

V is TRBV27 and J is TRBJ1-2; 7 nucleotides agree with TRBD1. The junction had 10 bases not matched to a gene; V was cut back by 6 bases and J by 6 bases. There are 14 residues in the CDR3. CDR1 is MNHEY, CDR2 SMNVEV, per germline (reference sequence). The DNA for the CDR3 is TGTGCCAGCAGATCGGGACAGATCCTTGATGGCTACACCTTC. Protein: CASRSGQILDGYTF.

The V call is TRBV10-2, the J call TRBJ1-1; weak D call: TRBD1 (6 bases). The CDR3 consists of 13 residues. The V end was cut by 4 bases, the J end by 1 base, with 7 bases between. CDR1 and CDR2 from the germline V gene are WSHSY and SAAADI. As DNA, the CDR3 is TGCGCCAGCAGTGCGGACAGGAACACTGAAGCTTTCTTT. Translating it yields CASSADRNTEAFF.

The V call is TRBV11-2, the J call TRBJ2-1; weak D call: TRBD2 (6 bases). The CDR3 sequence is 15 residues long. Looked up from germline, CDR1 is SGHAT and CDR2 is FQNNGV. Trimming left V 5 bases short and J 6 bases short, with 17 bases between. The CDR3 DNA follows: TGTGCCAGCAGCGCGGTGGCTAGCGCCGCCAATGAGCAGTTCTTC. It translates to CASSAVASAANEQFF.

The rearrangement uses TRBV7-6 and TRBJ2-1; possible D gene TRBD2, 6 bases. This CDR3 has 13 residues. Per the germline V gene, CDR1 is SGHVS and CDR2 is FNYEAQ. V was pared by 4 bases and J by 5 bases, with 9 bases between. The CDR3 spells CASSSGLDNEQFF. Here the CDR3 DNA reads TGTGCCAGCAGCTCGGGACTTGACAATGAGCAGTTCTTC.

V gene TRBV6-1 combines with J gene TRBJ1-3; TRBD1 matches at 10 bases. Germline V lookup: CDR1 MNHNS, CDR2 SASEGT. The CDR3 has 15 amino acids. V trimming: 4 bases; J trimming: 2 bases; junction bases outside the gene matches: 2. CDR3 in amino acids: CASSGQGATGNTIYF. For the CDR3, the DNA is TGTGCCAGCAGTGGACAGGGGGCCACTGGAAACACCATATATTTT.

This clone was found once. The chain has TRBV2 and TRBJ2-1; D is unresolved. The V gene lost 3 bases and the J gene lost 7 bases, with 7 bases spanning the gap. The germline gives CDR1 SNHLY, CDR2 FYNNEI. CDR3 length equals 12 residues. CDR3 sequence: CASSDYGNEQFF. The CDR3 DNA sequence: TGTGCCAGCAGTGATTACGGAAATGAGCAGTTCTTC.

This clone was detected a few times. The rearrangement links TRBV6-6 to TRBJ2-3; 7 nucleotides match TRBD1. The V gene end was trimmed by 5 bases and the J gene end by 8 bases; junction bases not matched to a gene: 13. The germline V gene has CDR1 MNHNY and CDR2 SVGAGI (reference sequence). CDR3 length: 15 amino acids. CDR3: CASSPTGKVGGTQYF. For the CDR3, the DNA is TGTGCCAGCAGTCCGACAGGGAAGGTTGGTGGTACGCAGTATTTT.

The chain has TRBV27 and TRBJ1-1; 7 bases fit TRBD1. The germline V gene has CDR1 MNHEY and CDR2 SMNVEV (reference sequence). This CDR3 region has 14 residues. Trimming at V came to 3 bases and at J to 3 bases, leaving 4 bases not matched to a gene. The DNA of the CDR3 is TGTGCCAGCAGTTTCCGCGACAGGGACACTGAAGCTTTCTTT. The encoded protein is CASSFRDRDTEAFF.

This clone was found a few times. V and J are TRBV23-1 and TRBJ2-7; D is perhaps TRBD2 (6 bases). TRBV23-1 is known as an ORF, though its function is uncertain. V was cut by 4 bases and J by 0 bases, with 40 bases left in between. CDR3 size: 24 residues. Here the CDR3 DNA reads TGCGCCAGCAGTCTCACCCCAGGCAGAACGAAGACAACCCGGCGGGACGTCGACTCCTACGAGCAGTACTTC. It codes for CASSLTPGRTKTTRRDVDSYEQYF.

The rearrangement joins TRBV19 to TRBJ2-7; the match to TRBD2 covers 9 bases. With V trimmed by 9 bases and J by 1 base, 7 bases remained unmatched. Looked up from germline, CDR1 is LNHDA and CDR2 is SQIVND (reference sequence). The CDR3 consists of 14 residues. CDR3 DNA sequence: TGTGCCAGCTCATCAGCGGGAGGATCCTACGAGCAGTACTTC. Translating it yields CASSSAGGSYEQYF.

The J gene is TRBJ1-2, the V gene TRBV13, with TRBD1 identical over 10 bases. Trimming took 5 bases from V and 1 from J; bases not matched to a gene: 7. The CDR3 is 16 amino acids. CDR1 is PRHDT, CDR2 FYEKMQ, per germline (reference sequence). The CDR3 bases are TGTGCCAGCAGCCTGGGACAGGGGACCTATAACTATGGCTACACCTTC. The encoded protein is CASSLGQGTYNYGYTF.

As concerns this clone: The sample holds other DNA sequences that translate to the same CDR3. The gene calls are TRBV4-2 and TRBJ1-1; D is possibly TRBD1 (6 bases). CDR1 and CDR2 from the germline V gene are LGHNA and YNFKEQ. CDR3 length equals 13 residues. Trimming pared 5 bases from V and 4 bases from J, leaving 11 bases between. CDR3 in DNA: TGTGCCAGCAGCAGAACAGGGAGCACTGAAGCTTTCTTT. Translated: CASSRTGSTEAFF.